Each of the 32 T cell receptor beta chains below was sequenced from the same sample in a study of identical twins. Each CDR3 protein is one row after TCRdb ran MiXCR on the 5' RACE reads. This sample yields over 250,000 distinct CDR3 sequences, of which less than 9.5% are seen a single time; around 7.1% belongs to the top ten. The sample also formed part of further work on yellow fever vaccine responses in identical twins.

The material sequenced was CD8+ T cells sorted from blood. The receptors shown here come from a woman between 18 and 29 years old in good health.

This chain uses TRBV6-5 with TRBJ2-7; TRBD2 agrees at 8 bases. V shed 0 bases and J 5 bases; nucleotides not matched to a gene: 6. The CDR3 loop spans 15 amino acids. Germline lookup yields CDR1 MNHEY and CDR2 SVGAGI. This CDR3 reads CASSYSAGGAHEQYF. CDR3 coding DNA: TGTGCCAGCAGTTACTCGGCGGGGGGTGCACACGAGCAGTACTTC.

This clonotype came up a few times. The chain is built from TRBV9 and TRBJ1-2; D remains ambiguous. Trimming pared 0 bases from V and 4 bases from J, leaving 16 bases between. CDR1 SGDLS and CDR2 YYNGEE come from the germline V gene. The CDR3 is made up of 16 amino acids. The CDR3 protein is CASSVVRAVIPYGYTF. The CDR3 coding sequence is TGTGCCAGCAGCGTAGTACGGGCCGTGATACCCTATGGCTACACCTTC.

As concerns this clonotype: The junction shows a germline mismatch at one end, possibly a read error. This sequence joins TRBV7-9 and TRBJ2-2; 9 bases fit TRBD2. The germline gives CDR1 SEHNR, CDR2 FQNEAQ (reference sequence). CDR3 length: 16 residues. CDR3 DNA sequence: TGTGCCAGCCTCCCCGCGGGAGGGCCGAGCACCGGGAAGCTGTTTTTT. It encodes CASLPAGGPSTGKLFF.

This clonotype occurred many times. This chain links TRBV7-9 with TRBJ2-7, with TRBD2 matching 7 bases. The junction had 4 bases not matched to a gene; V was cut back by 5 bases and J by 3 bases. Germline V gives CDR1 SEHNR, CDR2 FQNEAQ (reference sequence). CDR3 size: 13 residues. This CDR3 is CASSPAGDYEQYF. The CDR3 DNA reads TGTGCCAGCAGCCCCGCGGGGGACTACGAGCAGTACTTC. Full variable domain (outside the CDR3, taken from reference TRBV7-9 and TRBJ2-7): DTGVSQNPRHKITKRGQNVTFRCDPISEHNRLYWYRQTLGQGPEFLTYFQNEAQLEKSRLLSDRFSAERPKGSFSTLEIQRTEQGDSAMYLCASSPAGDYEQYFGPGTRLTVT.

The table lists this clonotype with many counts. This chain connects TRBV12-3 or TRBV12-4 to TRBJ2-1; D call uncertain. The CDR3 is made up of 13 amino acids. With 7 bases removed from V and 0 bases from J, the gap between germline ends came to 7 bases. The CDR3 nucleotides are TGTGCCAGCAAGGAAGGCTCCTACAATGAGCAGTTCTTC. It specifies CASKEGSYNEQFF.

The gene calls are TRBV20-1 and TRBJ2-7, with D perhaps assigned TRBD1 or TRBD2 (6 bases each). The CDR3 is 13 residues long. V was clipped by 2 bases and J by 2 bases, with 10 bases between them. In germline, CDR1 is DFQATT, CDR2 SNEGSKA (reference sequence). The CDR3 sequence is CSARSGAAYEQYF. As DNA, the CDR3 is TGCAGTGCTAGATCGGGGGCCGCCTACGAGCAGTACTTC.

CDR3 nucleotides: TGTGCCAGCAGACAAGGGGCCCACGAGCAGTACTTC. Protein product: CASRQGAHEQYF. V and J are TRBV7-9 and TRBJ2-7, with D possibly TRBD1 on 5 matching bases. The CDR3 is 12 residues long. CDR1 and CDR2 (germline): SEHNR, FQNEAQ (reference sequence). Trimming stripped 6 bases from V and 5 bases from J, with 11 bases between.

Ten or more counts support this clonotype. The chain employs TRBV20-1 and TRBJ2-1; D not certain. CDR1 is DFQATT, CDR2 SNEGSKA, per germline (reference sequence). The CDR3 loop spans 15 amino acids. V gave up 0 bases and J gave up 0 bases, with 9 bases separating them. CDR3 amino acids: CSARDLAVSYNEQFF. The CDR3 DNA is TGCAGTGCTAGAGATTTGGCGGTCTCCTACAATGAGCAGTTCTTC.

Only a few counts were recorded for this clonotype. This chain links TRBV19 with TRBJ1-1; unclear D gene. Germline V gene sequence: CDR1 LNHDA, CDR2 SQIVND (reference sequence). The germline V and J ends were trimmed by 3 bases and 8 bases, with 10 bases remaining between them. This CDR3 is 12 amino acids long. CDR3 amino acids: CASSIRKGEAFF. Here the CDR3 DNA reads TGTGCCAGTAGTATTAGAAAGGGAGAAGCTTTCTTT.

This clonotype occurred many times. The gene calls are TRBV24-1 and TRBJ2-1; 8 positions match TRBD1. In germline, CDR1 is KGHDR, CDR2 SFDVKD. The CDR3 is made up of 15 amino acids. Unmatched junction bases numbered 3, after V lost 4 bases and J lost 2 bases. This CDR3 is CATSERDRPYNEQFF. CDR3 nucleotides: TGTGCCACCAGTGAGAGGGACAGGCCCTACAATGAGCAGTTCTTC.

The V call is TRBV10-3, the J call TRBJ2-3, with TRBD2 as a possible D gene (5 bases). CDR1 ENHRY and CDR2 SYGVKD come from the germline V gene. The ends were cut back, 0 bases at V and 6 bases at J, with 10 bases in the middle. The CDR3 loop spans 14 amino acids. Written as DNA, the CDR3 is TGTGCCATCAGTGAGTCTACTAGGCTCGATACGCAGTATTTT. Its protein is CAISESTRLDTQYF.

Ten or more counts support this clonotype. The chain has TRBV12-3 or TRBV12-4 and TRBJ2-5; D is tentatively TRBD1 or TRBD2 (5 bases each). The CDR3 consists of 16 residues. Deletions cut 4 bases from V and 1 base from J, with 16 bases between. Written as DNA, the CDR3 is TGTGCCAGCAGTTGGGACGGTCGGCGGGCCCAAGAGACCCAGTACTTC. Its translation is CASSWDGRRAQETQYF.

There are a few counts of this clonotype. The rearrangement uses TRBV4-2 and TRBJ2-7; 9 nucleotides line up with TRBD2. CDR1 and CDR2 (germline): LGHNA, YNFKEQ. V trimming: 0 bases; J trimming: 7 bases; junction bases outside the gene matches: 10. The CDR3 runs 16 residues. CDR3 DNA: TGTGCCAGCAGCCAAGATTCCGCGGGAGGGCTTTTAGAGCAGTACTTC. Residues: CASSQDSAGGLLEQYF.

There are a few counts of this clonotype. The CDR3 reads CASSFHGDYGYTF. The CDR3 DNA reads TGTGCCAGCAGTTTTCATGGGGACTATGGCTACACCTTC. The chain couples TRBV12-3 or TRBV12-4 to TRBJ1-2; D remains unclear. The ends were cut back, 3 bases at V and 3 bases at J, with 8 bases in the middle. The CDR3 runs 13 residues.

This clonotype appeared many times. This chain links TRBV7-2 with TRBJ2-1, with a weak D call TRBD1 (5 bases). Germline CDR1 reads SGHTA; CDR2 reads FQGNSA. The CDR3 spans 14 residues. Trimming took off 3 bases at V and 3 bases at J, with 9 bases between the two ends. CDR3 coding DNA: TGTGCCAGCAGCTTTCCAGGGTACTACAATGAGCAGTTCTTC. This translates into CASSFPGYYNEQFF.

The chain combines TRBV4-1 with TRBJ2-5, with D maybe TRBD2 (7 bases). The CDR3 is 13 amino acids. Looked up from germline, CDR1 is MGHRA and CDR2 is YSYEKL. Between the trimmed V and J ends, which lost 6 bases and 1 base, there was a span of 9 bases. CDR3 region: CASRGGAQETQYF. CDR3 bases: TGCGCCAGCAGGGGGGGGGCCCAAGAGACCCAGTACTTC.

J is TRBJ2-7 and V is TRBV20-1, with D maybe TRBD2 (5 bases). V was pared by 3 bases and J by 2 bases, with 14 bases between. The CDR3 extends over 14 amino acids. Per the germline V gene, CDR1 is DFQATT and CDR2 is SNEGSKA (reference sequence). This chain's CDR3 is CSARASRDTYEQYF. CDR3 coding DNA: TGCAGTGCTAGGGCCTCACGGGATACCTACGAGCAGTACTTC.

The sample holds a few counts of this clonotype. The chain recombines TRBV9 with TRBJ1-1, with D perhaps matching TRBD1 (6 bases). Trimming removed 5 bases at V and 4 bases at J, with 15 bases between. CDR3 size: 14 residues. CDR1 and CDR2 from the germline V gene are SGDLS and YYNGEE. The CDR3 reads CASRPQGGSTEAFF. The CDR3 nucleotides read TGTGCCAGCAGACCACAGGGAGGGAGCACTGAAGCTTTCTTT. Based on the CDR3 plus reference TRBV9 and TRBJ1-1, the full variable domain is DSGVTQTPKHLITATGQRVTLRCSPRSGDLSVYWYQQSLDQGLQFLIQYYNGEERAKGNILERFSAQQFPDLHSELNLSSLELGDSALYFCASRPQGGSTEAFFGQGTRLTVV.

This rearrangement joins TRBV28 to TRBJ2-7; D might be TRBD2 (6 bases). V was trimmed by 4 bases and J by 1 base, leaving 17 bases between them. CDR3 length: 16 amino acids. Per the germline V gene, CDR1 is MDHEN and CDR2 is SYDVKM. CDR3 in DNA: TGTGCCAGCAGTTCTAGGAGTAGCGGCTTTTCCTACGAGCAGTACTTC. It codes for CASSSRSSGFSYEQYF. The full variable domain, in which reference TRBV28 and TRBJ2-7 provide the parts outside the CDR3, is DVKVTQSSRYLVKRTGEKVFLECVQDMDHENMFWYRQDPGLGLRLIYFSYDVKMKEKGDIPEGYSVSREKKERFSLILESASTNQTSMYLCASSSRSSGFSYEQYFGPGTRLTVT.

This clonotype has more than one count but fewer than ten. The chain uses TRBV5-1 and TRBJ2-3, with 8 bases identical to TRBD2. The germline V gene encodes CDR1 SGHRS and CDR2 YFSETQ. The CDR3 has 15 residues. With V trimmed by 7 bases and J by 0 bases, 7 bases remained unmatched. CDR3 residues: CASSRGLASTDTQYF. CDR3 sequence (DNA): TGCGCCAGCTCTAGAGGACTAGCAAGCACAGATACGCAGTATTTT.

The chain recombines TRBV12-5 with TRBJ2-1, with TRBD2 as a possible D gene (7 bases). CDR1 and CDR2 from the germline V gene are LGHNT and FRNRAP. Trimming shortened V by 7 bases and J by 9 bases, and 25 bases separated the two germline ends. The CDR3 is made up of 16 amino acids. CDR3 nucleotides: TGTGCTAGTGTGGACAGCTGGGACTACGCCACGGGTGAGCAGTTCTTC. Translation gives CASVDSWDYATGEQFF.

Notes on this clonotype: This sequence may be a read error, since a much larger clone differs from it by one base. The V and J genes are TRBV11-2 and TRBJ2-1; D is undetermined. The CDR3 contains 12 residues. Germline CDR1 and CDR2: SGHAT and FQNNGV. CDR3 loop: CTSSYNPNEQFF. CDR3 sequence (DNA): TGTACCAGCAGTTACAATCCGAATGAGCAGTTCTTC.

The J gene is TRBJ2-7, the V gene TRBV2, with TRBD2 as a possible D gene (6 bases). The CDR3 runs 17 residues. The V end was cut by 6 bases, the J end by 0 bases, with 21 bases between. Germline V gene data show CDR1 as SNHLY and CDR2 as FYNNEI. The CDR3: CASSASLAGTDSYEQYF. The CDR3 DNA reads TGTGCCAGCAGCGCGTCTCTCGCGGGGACTGACTCCTACGAGCAGTACTTC.

This clonotype was observed many times. The rearrangement links TRBV10-3 to TRBJ2-5; a weak D match, TRBD2 (6 bases). Deletions cut 2 bases from V and 4 bases from J, with 14 bases between. The CDR3 spans 15 residues. The germline V gene encodes CDR1 ENHRY and CDR2 SYGVKD. CDR3 in DNA: TGTGCCATCAGTGAGGGCCGGGAGAAGGGAGAGACCCAGTACTTC. This sequence encodes CAISEGREKGETQYF.

Many counts were recorded for this clonotype. The chain combines TRBV6-1 with TRBJ2-1; D remains unclear. V gave up 4 bases and J gave up 2 bases, with 12 bases separating them. The germline CDR1 and CDR2 sequences are MNHNS and SASEGT. The CDR3 spans 15 residues. The CDR3 DNA sequence: TGTGCCAGCAGTGGGTTCTTGGCCGCCTACAATGAGCAGTTCTTC. Translating gives CASSGFLAAYNEQFF.

This clonotype was picked up many times. The CDR3: CAISDRVEAFF. The CDR3 DNA sequence: TGTGCCATCAGTGACAGGGTAGAAGCTTTCTTT. The chain has TRBV10-3 and TRBJ1-1; weak D call: TRBD1 (5 bases). Deletions cut 3 bases from V and 8 bases from J, with 7 bases between. The CDR3 length is 11 residues. CDR1 and CDR2 from the germline V gene are ENHRY and SYGVKD.

This chain joins TRBV7-9 and TRBJ2-1, with D possibly being TRBD1 (5 bases). The length of the CDR3 is 13 residues. Trimming took off 6 bases at V and 7 bases at J, with 13 bases between the two ends. Germline CDR1 is SEHNR and CDR2 is FQNEAQ (reference sequence). In DNA, the CDR3 is TGTGCCAGCAGGGACATCTTACTGAATGAGCAGTTCTTC. Amino acids: CASRDILLNEQFF. The full variable domain, rest sourced from reference TRBV7-9 and TRBJ2-1, is DTGVSQNPRHKITKRGQNVTFRCDPISEHNRLYWYRQTLGQGPEFLTYFQNEAQLEKSRLLSDRFSAERPKGSFSTLEIQRTEQGDSAMYLCASRDILLNEQFFGPGTRLTVL.

The V and J genes are TRBV29-1 and TRBJ2-7, with TRBD2 as a possible D gene (6 bases). The CDR3 is 12 amino acids. V gave up 7 bases and J gave up 3 bases, with 13 bases separating them. Germline assignment: CDR1 SQVTM and CDR2 ANQGSEA. This CDR3 reads CSARGLDYEQYF. For the CDR3, the DNA is TGCAGCGCGCGGGGACTCGACTACGAGCAGTACTTC.

This clonotype was detected only a few times. The chain combines TRBV7-6 with TRBJ2-1; TRBD1 matches at 7 bases. The V gene end was trimmed by 4 bases and the J gene end by 0 bases; junction bases not matched to a gene: 9. In germline, CDR1 is SGHVS, CDR2 FNYEAQ. The CDR3 is 17 amino acids. In nucleotides, the CDR3 is TGTGCCAGCAGCTCCGACCGACAGGGCGGCTCCTACAATGAGCAGTTCTTC. It codes for CASSSDRQGGSYNEQFF.

This clonotype came up many times. This chain uses TRBV7-2 with TRBJ2-7, with D perhaps TRBD2 (7 bases). Trimming took off 3 bases at V and 6 bases at J, with 15 bases between the two ends. This CDR3 has 14 residues. CDR1 and CDR2 (germline): SGHTA, FQGNSA. The CDR3 is CASSFLGGPGEQYF. The CDR3 DNA is TGTGCCAGCAGCTTTCTCGGGGGGCCAGGCGAGCAGTACTTC.

This clonotype came up a few times. This chain joins TRBV27 and TRBJ2-3, with D tentatively TRBD2 (5 bases). Trimming left V 5 bases short and J 7 bases short, with 19 bases between. The CDR3 is 15 residues long. In germline, CDR1 is MNHEY, CDR2 SMNVEV (reference sequence). CDR3 protein: CASSISREGSHTQYF. The CDR3, as DNA: TGTGCCAGCAGTATCAGCAGAGAAGGGAGCCATACGCAGTATTTT.

This clonotype showed up just a few times. The gene calls are TRBV30 and TRBJ2-3; tentative D call: TRBD1 (6 bases). Germline CDR1 and CDR2: GTSNPN and SVGIG (reference sequence). Trimming removed 5 bases at V and 2 bases at J, with 14 bases between. The CDR3 contains 14 residues. The CDR3 spells CAWGLDSYTDTQYF. DNA of the CDR3: TGTGCCTGGGGGTTGGACAGCTACACAGATACGCAGTATTTT.